Listed here are 4 T cell receptor beta chains from one sample, sequenced in a study of vaccination and CD4 T cells after COVID-19. Their specific antigens are unknown. Sequence data for DNA of cultured CD4+ T cells were generated by the Oncomine TCR Beta short-read assay. TCRdb independently ran MiXCR on the PCR reads; one entry per CDR3 protein. The repertoire includes about 15,000 distinct CDR3 sequences, around 60% of them detected once, and approximately 12% sits in the top ten. Specified treatment: approximately 9-day PBMC culture with coronavirus spike peptide pools or control peptides (ViraFEST assay). The source material was CD4+ T cells from blood, cultured in vitro. The origin of the receptors is a human donor who had recovered from COVID-19.

This chain joins TRBV12-3 or TRBV12-4 and TRBJ2-7, with D perhaps being TRBD1 or TRBD2 (5 bases each). Trimming shortened V by 1 base and J by 0 bases, and 7 bases separated the two germline ends. This CDR3 has 14 amino acids. CDR3 sequence reads: CASSLGGSSYEQYF. CDR3 nucleotides: TGTGCCAGCAGTTTAGGGGGGAGCTCCTACGAGCAGTACTTC.

J is TRBJ1-1 and V is TRBV6-1; 9 bases map to TRBD1. After removal of 7 bases from V and 0 bases from J, the junction contained 6 bases not matched to a gene. This CDR3 contains 15 residues. Per germline, CDR1 MNHNS and CDR2 SASEGT. The CDR3 loop reads CASKTGGTMNTEAFF. In DNA, the CDR3 is TGTGCCAGCAAGACAGGGGGGACGATGAACACTGAAGCTTTCTTT.

This chain joins TRBV28 and TRBJ2-3; D unclear. The V end was cut by 3 bases, the J end by 1 base, with 11 bases between. This CDR3 contains 15 residues. Germline CDR1 MDHEN, CDR2 SYDVKM. The DNA for the CDR3 is TGTGCCAGCAGTTTGCAGGTCGTGGGCACAGATACGCAGTATTTT. Translation gives CASSLQVVGTDTQYF.

The chain has TRBV5-1 and TRBJ2-5, with a tentative D call TRBD1 (5 bases). CDR3 length equals 16 residues. V gave up 0 bases and J gave up 4 bases, with 16 bases separating them. Germline values: CDR1 SGHRS, CDR2 YFSETQ. Here the CDR3 DNA reads TGCGCCAGCAGCTTGGCCGTTTCGGCAGGGCGAGAGACCCAGTACTTC. Amino acids: CASSLAVSAGRETQYF.